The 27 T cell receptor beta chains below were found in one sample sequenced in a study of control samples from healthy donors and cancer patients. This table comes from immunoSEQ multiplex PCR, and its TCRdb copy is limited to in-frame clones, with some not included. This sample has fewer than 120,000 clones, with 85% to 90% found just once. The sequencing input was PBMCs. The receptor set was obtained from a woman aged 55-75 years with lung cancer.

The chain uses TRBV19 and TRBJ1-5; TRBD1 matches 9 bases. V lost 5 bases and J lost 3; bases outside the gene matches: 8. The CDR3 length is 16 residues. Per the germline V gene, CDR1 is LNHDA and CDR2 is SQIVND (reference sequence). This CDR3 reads CASSPPGTGFNQPQHF. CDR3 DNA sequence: TGTGCCAGTAGTCCTCCCGGGACAGGGTTCAATCAGCCCCAGCATTTT. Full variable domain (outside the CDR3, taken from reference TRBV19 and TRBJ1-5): DGGITQSPKYLFRKEGQNVTLSCEQNLNHDAMYWYRQDPGQGLRLIYYSQIVNDFQKGDIAEGYSVSREKKESFPLTVTSAQKNPTAFYLCASSPPGTGFNQPQHFGDGTRLSIL.

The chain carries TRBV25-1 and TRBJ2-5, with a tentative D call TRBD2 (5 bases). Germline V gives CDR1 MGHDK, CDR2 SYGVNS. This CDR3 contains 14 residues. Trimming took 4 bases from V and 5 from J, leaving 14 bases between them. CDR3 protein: CASSASRGWETQYF. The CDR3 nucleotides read TGTGCCAGCAGTGCCTCCCGAGGGTGGGAGACCCAGTACTTC.

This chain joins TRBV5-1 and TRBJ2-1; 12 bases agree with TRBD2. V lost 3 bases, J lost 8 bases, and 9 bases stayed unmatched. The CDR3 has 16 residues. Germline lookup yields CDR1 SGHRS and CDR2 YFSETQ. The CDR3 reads CASSWVLAGGRDEQFF. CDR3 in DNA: TGCGCCAGCAGCTGGGTACTAGCGGGAGGCCGAGATGAGCAGTTCTTC.

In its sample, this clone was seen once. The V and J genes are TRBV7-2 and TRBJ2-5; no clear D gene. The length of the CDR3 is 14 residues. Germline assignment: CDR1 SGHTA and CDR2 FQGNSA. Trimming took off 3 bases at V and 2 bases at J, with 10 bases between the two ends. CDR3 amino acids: CASSFNGAQETQYF. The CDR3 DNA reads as TGTGCCAGCAGCTTCAACGGCGCACAAGAGACCCAGTACTTC. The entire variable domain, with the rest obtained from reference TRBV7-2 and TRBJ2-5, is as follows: GAGVSQSPSNKVTEKGKDVELRCDPISGHTALYWYRQSLGQGLEFLIYFQGNSAPDKSGLPSDRFSAERTGGSVSTLTIQRTQQEDSAVYLCASSFNGAQETQYFGPGTRLLVL.

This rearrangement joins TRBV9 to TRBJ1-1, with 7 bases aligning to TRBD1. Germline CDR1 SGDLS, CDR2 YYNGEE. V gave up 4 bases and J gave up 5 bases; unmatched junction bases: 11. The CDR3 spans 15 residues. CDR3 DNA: TGTGCCAGCAGCCCACTCGACAGGGCAATTACTGAAGCTTTCTTT. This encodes CASSPLDRAITEAFF.

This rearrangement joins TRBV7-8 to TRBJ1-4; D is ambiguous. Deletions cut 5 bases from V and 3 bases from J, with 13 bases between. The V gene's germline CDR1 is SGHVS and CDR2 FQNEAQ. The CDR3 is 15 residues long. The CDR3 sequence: CASSASGPPNEKLFF. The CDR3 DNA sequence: TGTGCCAGCAGCGCGTCAGGCCCTCCTAATGAAAAACTGTTTTTT.

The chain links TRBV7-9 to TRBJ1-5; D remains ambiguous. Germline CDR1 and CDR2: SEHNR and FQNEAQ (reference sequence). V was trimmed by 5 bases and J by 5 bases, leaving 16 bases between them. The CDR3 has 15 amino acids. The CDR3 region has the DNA TGTGCCAGCAGCCCACCTGGCGGAGGACATCAGCCCCAGCATTTT. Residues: CASSPPGGGHQPQHF. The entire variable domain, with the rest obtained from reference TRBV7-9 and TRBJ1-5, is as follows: DTGVSQNPRHKITKRGQNVTFRCDPISEHNRLYWYRQTLGQGPEFLTYFQNEAQLEKSRLLSDRFSAERPKGSFSTLEIQRTEQGDSAMYLCASSPPGGGHQPQHFGDGTRLSIL.

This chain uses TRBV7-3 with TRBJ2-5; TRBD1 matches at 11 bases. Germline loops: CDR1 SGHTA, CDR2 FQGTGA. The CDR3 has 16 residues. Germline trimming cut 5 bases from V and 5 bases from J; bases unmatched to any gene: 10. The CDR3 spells CASSPSDRGPSETQYF. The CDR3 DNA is TGTGCCAGCAGCCCGTCGGACAGGGGGCCGTCGGAGACCCAGTACTTC.

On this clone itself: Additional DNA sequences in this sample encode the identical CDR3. The CDR3 sequence is CASSSGTGGYNEQFF. The CDR3 nucleotides read TGTGCCAGCAGCTCCGGGACAGGGGGATACAATGAGCAGTTCTTC. The chain employs TRBV7-9 and TRBJ2-1; 11 bases line up with TRBD1. The CDR3 spans 15 residues. Trimming cost V 4 bases and J 4 bases; bases outside gene matches: 3. Germline CDR1 and CDR2: SEHNR and FQNEAQ (reference sequence).

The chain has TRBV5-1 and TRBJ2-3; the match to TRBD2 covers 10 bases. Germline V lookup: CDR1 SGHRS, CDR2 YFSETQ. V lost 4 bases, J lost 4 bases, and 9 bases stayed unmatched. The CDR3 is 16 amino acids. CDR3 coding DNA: TGCGCCAGCAGCACCTCGGGACTAGCGAACGCAGATACGCAGTATTTT. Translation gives CASSTSGLANADTQYF.

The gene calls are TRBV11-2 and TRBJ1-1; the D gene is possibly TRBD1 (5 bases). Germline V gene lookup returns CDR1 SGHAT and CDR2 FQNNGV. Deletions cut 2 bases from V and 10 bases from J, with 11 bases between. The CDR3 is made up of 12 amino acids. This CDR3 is CASSLPGSAAFF. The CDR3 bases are TGTGCCAGCAGCTTACCAGGGTCTGCAGCTTTCTTT.

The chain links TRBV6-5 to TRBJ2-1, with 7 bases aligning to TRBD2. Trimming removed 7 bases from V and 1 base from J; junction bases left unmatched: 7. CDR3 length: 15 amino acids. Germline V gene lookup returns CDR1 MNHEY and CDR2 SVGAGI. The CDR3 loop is CASNPAGESYNEQFF. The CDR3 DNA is TGTGCCAGCAATCCCGCGGGGGAGTCCTACAATGAGCAGTTCTTC.

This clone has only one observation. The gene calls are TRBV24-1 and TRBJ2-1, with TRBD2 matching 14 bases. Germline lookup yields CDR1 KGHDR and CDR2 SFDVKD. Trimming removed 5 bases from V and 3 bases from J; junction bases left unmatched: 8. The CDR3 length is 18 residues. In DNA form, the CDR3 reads TGTGCCACCAGTGTTAGTGGACTAGCGGGAGGTTACTACAATGAGCAGTTCTTC. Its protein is CATSVSGLAGGYYNEQFF.

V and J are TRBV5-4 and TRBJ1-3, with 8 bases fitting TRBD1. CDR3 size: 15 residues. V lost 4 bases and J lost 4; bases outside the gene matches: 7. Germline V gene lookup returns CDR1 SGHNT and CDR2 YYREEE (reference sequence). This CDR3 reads CASSLQGAQGNTIYF. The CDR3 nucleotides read TGTGCCAGCAGCCTCCAGGGGGCGCAGGGAAACACCATATATTTT. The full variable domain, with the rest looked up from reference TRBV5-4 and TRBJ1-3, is ETGVTQSPTHLIKTRGQQVTLRCSSQSGHNTVSWYQQALGQGPQFIFQYYREEENGRGNFPPRFSGLQFPNYSSELNVNALELDDSALYLCASSLQGAQGNTIYFGEGSWLTVV.

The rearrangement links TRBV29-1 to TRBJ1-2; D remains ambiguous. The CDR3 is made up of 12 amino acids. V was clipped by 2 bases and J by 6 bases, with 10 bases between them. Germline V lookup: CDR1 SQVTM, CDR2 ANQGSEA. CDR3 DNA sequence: TGCAGCGTTGAATGGCGGACTAATGGCTACACCTTC. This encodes CSVEWRTNGYTF.

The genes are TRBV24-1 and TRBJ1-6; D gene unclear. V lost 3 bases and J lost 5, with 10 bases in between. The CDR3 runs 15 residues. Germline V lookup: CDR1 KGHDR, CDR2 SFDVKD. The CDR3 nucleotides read TGTGCCACCAGTGATGGAGGGCGACATAATTCACCCCTCCACTTT. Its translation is CATSDGGRHNSPLHF.

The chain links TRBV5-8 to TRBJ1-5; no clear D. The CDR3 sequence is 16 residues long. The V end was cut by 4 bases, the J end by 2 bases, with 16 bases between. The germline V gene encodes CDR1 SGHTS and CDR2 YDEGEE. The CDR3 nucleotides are TGTGCCAGCAGCCCGACCGACGGGTGGGGCAATCAGCCCCAGCATTTT. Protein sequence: CASSPTDGWGNQPQHF.

CDR3 residues: CASRGGANTGELFF. The DNA for the CDR3 is TGTGCCAGCCGGGGAGGGGCGAACACCGGGGAGCTGTTTTTT. The genes are TRBV7-3 and TRBJ2-2, with TRBD2 matching over 7 bases. The CDR3 covers 14 residues. V was pared by 8 bases and J by 0 bases, with 3 bases of the junction left unmatched. Germline CDR1 and CDR2: SGHTA and FQGTGA. Full variable domain (rest looked up from reference TRBV7-3 and TRBJ2-2): GAGVSQTPSNKVTEKGKYVELRCDPISGHTALYWYRQSLGQGPEFLIYFQGTGAADDSGLPNDRFFAVRPEGSVSTLKIQRTERGDSAVYLCASRGGANTGELFFGEGSRLTVL.

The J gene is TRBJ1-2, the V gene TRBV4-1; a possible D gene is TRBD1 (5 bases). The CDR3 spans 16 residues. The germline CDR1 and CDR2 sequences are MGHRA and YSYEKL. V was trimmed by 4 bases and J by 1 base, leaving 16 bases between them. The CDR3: CASSPQVVGGNYGYTF. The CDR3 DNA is TGCGCCAGCAGCCCCCAGGTTGTGGGGGGTAACTATGGCTACACCTTC.

This CDR3 is CASTALPGQNTEAFF. The CDR3 DNA is TGTGCCAGTACTGCACTTCCGGGACAGAACACTGAAGCTTTCTTT. The rearrangement uses TRBV19 and TRBJ1-1; D may be TRBD1 (6 bases). Germline-derived CDR1 and CDR2 are LNHDA and SQIVND (reference sequence). The V and J ends lost 7 bases and 1 base respectively, with 16 bases between them. The CDR3 sequence is 15 residues long.

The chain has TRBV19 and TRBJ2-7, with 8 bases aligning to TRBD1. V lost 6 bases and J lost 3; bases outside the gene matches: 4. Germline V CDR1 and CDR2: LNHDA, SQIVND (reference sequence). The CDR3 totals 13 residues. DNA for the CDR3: TGTGCCAGTAGGGACAGGGACTTCTACGAGCAGTACTTC. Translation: CASRDRDFYEQYF. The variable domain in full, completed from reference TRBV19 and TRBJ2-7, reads DGGITQSPKYLFRKEGQNVTLSCEQNLNHDAMYWYRQDPGQGLRLIYYSQIVNDFQKGDIAEGYSVSREKKESFPLTVTSAQKNPTAFYLCASRDRDFYEQYFGPGTRLTVT.

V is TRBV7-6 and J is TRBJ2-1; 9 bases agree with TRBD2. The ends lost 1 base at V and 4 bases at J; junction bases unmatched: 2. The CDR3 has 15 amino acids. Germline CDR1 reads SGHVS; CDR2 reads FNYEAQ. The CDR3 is CASSLGAGGYNEQFF. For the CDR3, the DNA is TGTGCCAGCAGCTTAGGTGCGGGGGGGTACAATGAGCAGTTCTTC.

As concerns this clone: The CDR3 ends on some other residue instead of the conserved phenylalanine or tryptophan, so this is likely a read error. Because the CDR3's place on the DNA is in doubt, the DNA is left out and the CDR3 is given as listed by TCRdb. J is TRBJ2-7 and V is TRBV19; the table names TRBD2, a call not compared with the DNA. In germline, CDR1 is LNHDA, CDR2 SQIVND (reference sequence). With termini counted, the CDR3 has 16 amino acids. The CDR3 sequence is CASSTKVSFSRVYGSL.

The CDR3 is CASSLGTDTEAFF. CDR3 sequence (DNA): TGTGCCAGCAGTTTAGGGACTGACACTGAAGCTTTCTTT. The gene calls are TRBV12-3 or TRBV12-4 and TRBJ1-1; D is uncertain. The CDR3 has 13 residues. V lost 1 base to trimming and J lost 3 bases, with 6 bases between them.

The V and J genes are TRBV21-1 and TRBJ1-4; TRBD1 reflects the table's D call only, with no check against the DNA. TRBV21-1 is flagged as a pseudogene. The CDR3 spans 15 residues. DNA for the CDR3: TGTGCCAGCAGCTTACCAGGGGGAAGGAATGAAAAACTGTTTTTT. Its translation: CASSLPGGRNEKLFF.

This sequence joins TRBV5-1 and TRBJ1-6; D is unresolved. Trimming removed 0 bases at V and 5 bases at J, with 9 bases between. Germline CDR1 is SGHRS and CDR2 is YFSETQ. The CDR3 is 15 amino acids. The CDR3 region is CASSLDAGNNSPLHF. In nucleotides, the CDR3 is TGCGCCAGCAGCTTGGATGCTGGGAATAATTCACCCCTCCACTTT.

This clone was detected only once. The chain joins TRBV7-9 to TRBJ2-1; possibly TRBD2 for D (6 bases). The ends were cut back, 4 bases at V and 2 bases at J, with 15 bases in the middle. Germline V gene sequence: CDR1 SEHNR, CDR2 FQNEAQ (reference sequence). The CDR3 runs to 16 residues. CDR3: CASSWGSSAPYNEQFF. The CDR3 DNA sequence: TGTGCCAGCAGCTGGGGTTCTAGCGCTCCCTACAATGAGCAGTTCTTC.